Listed below are T cell receptor beta chains from one sample, sequenced in a study of T cell responses to AZD1222 COVID-19 vaccine. Produced via immunoSEQ multiplex PCR; TCRdb's table is partial and in-frame only. The table includes roughly 200,000 clones, about 89% detected once. Sequenced here: peripheral blood, sampled 28 days after the second AZD1222 dose. Source of these receptors: an adult who received the AZD1222 COVID-19 vaccine. Both conserved end residues are part of each CDR3. D genes are given only for firm matches. Expanded clones are given a class, and other clones once, few, many or no size at all.

clone size	D gene	V gene	J gene	CDR3 DNA	CDR3 protein
.	.	TRBV7-2	TRBJ1-1	TGTGCCAGCAGCTTACGACAGATAATGAACACTGAAGCTTTCTTT	CASSLRQIMNTEAFF
.	.	TRBV5-4	TRBJ2-1	TGTGCCAGCAGCCCAATACTAGCAGCGGATGAGCAGTTCTTC	CASSPILAADEQFF
.	TRBD2	TRBV7-6	TRBJ2-1	TGTGCCAGCAGTTTAGTTGGCGGGAGTGGTCCCTACAATGAGCAGTTCTTC	CASSLVGGSGPYNEQFF
.	TRBD2	TRBV2	TRBJ2-5	TGTGCCAGCAGCAGGACTAGCGGGAGAGAGACCCAGTACTTC	CASSRTSGRETQYF
few	.	TRBV27	TRBJ1-2	TGTGCCAGCAGCCCCGAGTCCTGGGGTGGCTACACCTTC	CASSPESWGGYTF
.	TRBD1	TRBV25-1	TRBJ1-1	TGTGCCAGCAGGGGACAGGGTCGAGGTACTGAAGCTTTCTTT	CASRGQGRGTEAFF
.	.	TRBV7-3	TRBJ1-5	TGTGCCAGCAGCTTATATTTGAGGGAAGATCAGCCCCAGCATTTT	CASSLYLREDQPQHF
.	TRBD2	TRBV7-3	TRBJ2-1	TGTGCCAGCAGCCTACTAGCGGGGAAGGTCGATGAGCAGTTCTTC	CASSLLAGKVDEQFF
once	TRBD2	TRBV9	TRBJ2-1	TGTGCCAGCAGCGGCCGGGACTACTCAAATGAGCAGTTCTTC	CASSGRDYSNEQFF
.	.	TRBV2	TRBJ1-2	TGTGCCAGCAGGGGATGGGAGAGGGTCTATGGCTACACCTTC	CASRGWERVYGYTF
.	.	TRBV29-1	TRBJ2-3	TGCAGCGTTGGTCAGCGGGCCGGCACAGATACGCAGTATTTT	CSVGQRAGTDTQYF
.	.	TRBV9	TRBJ2-1	TGTGCCAGCAGCGGAGGAACGACCTACAATGAGCAGTTCTTC	CASSGGTTYNEQFF
once	.	TRBV20-1	TRBJ2-7	TGCAGTGCTAGAGACAACTACGAGCAGTACTTC	CSARDNYEQYF
.	TRBD2	TRBV6-6	TRBJ2-3	TGTGCCAGCCGCGGGACTAGCGGGGGCCGCACAGATACGCAGTATTTT	CASRGTSGGRTDTQYF
.	TRBD2	TRBV29-1	TRBJ2-1	TGCAGCGTTGACAGTAGCGGGAGTGGGAATGAGCAGTTCTTC	CSVDSSGSGNEQFF
.	.	TRBV23-1	TRBJ2-6	TGCGCCAGCAGTCATCCATATAACAGGGTCGTAAGAGCCAACGTCCTGACTTTC	CASSHPYNRVVRANVLTF
.	TRBD1	TRBV27	TRBJ1-3	TGTGCCAGCAGTTTGACAGGGGGGGCGACCACCATATATTTT	CASSLTGGATTIYF
.	.	TRBV5-1	TRBJ2-3	TGCGCCAGCAGCTTGGAGTGGGCAGATACGCAGTATTTT	CASSLEWADTQYF
.	.	TRBV5-4	TRBJ2-2	TGTGCCAGCAGCTTTGACAGGCATCACGGGGAGCTGTTTTTT	CASSFDRHHGELFF
.	.	TRBV5-4	TRBJ1-2	TGTGCCAGCAGCTTGGGGACACGGGGAACCTATGGCTACACCTTC	CASSLGTRGTYGYTF
once	.	TRBV7-3	TRBJ2-1	TGTGCCAGCAGCTTAACCGGTGGCGAGCAGTTCTTC	CASSLTGGEQFF
.	.	TRBV4-1	TRBJ1-1	TGCGCCAGCAGCCAGGGTCAGGGTAGACGGTACACTGAAGCTTTCTTT	CASSQGQGRRYTEAFF
.	TRBD2	TRBV10-1	TRBJ2-2	TGCGCCAGCAGTGAGTGGGCTAGCGGGGACACCGGGGAGCTGTTTTTT	CASSEWASGDTGELFF
.	.	TRBV4-3	TRBJ2-7	TGCGCCAGCAGCCAAGGTGCAGGGGAAGGGTACGAGCAGTACTTC	CASSQGAGEGYEQYF
.	.	TRBV19	TRBJ2-5	TGTGCCAGTAGTATACTCGGCGGGGAAGAGACCCAGTACTTC	CASSILGGEETQYF
.	.	TRBV11-2	TRBJ1-2	TGTGCCAGCAGCTTAGGATGGACAGCGGGCTATGGCTACACCTTC	CASSLGWTAGYGYTF
.	TRBD2	TRBV19	TRBJ2-7	TGTGCCAGTAGTCCTCGGGCCGGGACTACAACCCACGAGCAGTACTTC	CASSPRAGTTTHEQYF
.	TRBD1	TRBV11-2	TRBJ1-3	TGTGCCAGCAGCGTGCTACAGGGGGCGCTGGGAAACACCATATATTTT	CASSVLQGALGNTIYF
once	.	TRBV19	TRBJ2-1	TGTGCCAGTAAGGGCACCTACAATGAGCAGTTCTTC	CASKGTYNEQFF
.	.	TRBV7-6	TRBJ2-1	TGTGCCAGCAGCTGGAAGAGCTCCTACAATGAGCAGTTCTTC	CASSWKSSYNEQFF
once	TRBD1	TRBV5-1	TRBJ1-1	TGCGCCAGCACCCTCAGGGGGATAAACACTGAAGCTTTCTTT	CASTLRGINTEAFF
.	.	TRBV15	TRBJ2-5	TGTGCCACCCGAAGGACAATCTCAGTAGTGGAGACCCAGTACTTC	CATRRTISVVETQYF
.	.	TRBV7-9	TRBJ1-4	TGTGCCAGCAGCTTACAGGGGAATGGGGAAAAACTGTTTTTT	CASSLQGNGEKLFF
.	TRBD1	TRBV7-9	TRBJ2-3	TGTGCCAGCAGCTTAGAATGGGGGACAGGGGCCAGCAGTGATACGCAGTATTTT	CASSLEWGTGASSDTQYF
once	.	TRBV21-1	TRBJ1-1	TGTGCCAGCAGCCAGCGCCCGGAGACAGGGAGGCTACGGGGAAACACTGAAGCTTTCTTT	CASSQRPETGRLRGNTEAFF
.	TRBD2	TRBV25-1	TRBJ2-7	TGTGCCAGCAGTCGGCTAGCGGGAGGGATTTACGAGCAGTACTTC	CASSRLAGGIYEQYF